This record concerns one T cell receptor (beta chain) sequence. The antigen remains unidentified. This sample is part of a study of T cell repertoires in aging, cancer and after chemotherapy. Across the study: Glioblastoma patients receiving temozolomide-based therapy gave paired samples before and after chemotherapy. Study outcomes and limitations: Loss of evenness, beyond lost richness, contributed to age-related TCR diversity decline in cancer patients.

TRB rearrangements spanning V, D and J were amplified using mixed TRB-A/B primers. TCRdb redid the calling of the multiplex PCR reads with MiXCR, one entry per CDR3 protein. The repertoire consists of some 3,000 distinct CDR3 sequences, with about 33% occurring once and the leading ten covering roughly two thirds. This CDR3 region has 13 residues. The junction had 7 bases not matched to a gene; V was cut back by 6 bases and J by 6 bases. Germline CDR1 reads KGHSH; CDR2 reads LQKENI. The template was genomic DNA from peripheral blood, not RNA. This TCR was sampled from a human donor with a solid tumor. This rearrangement joins TRBV18 to TRBJ1-2; the match to TRBD1 covers 7 bases. Material: blood. CDR3 sequence (DNA): TGTGCCAGCTCGAGGACAGGTTCGGATGGCTACACCTTC. Residues: CASSRTGSDGYTF.